This T cell receptor (beta chain) was retrieved from a study of cytomegalovirus exposure and HLA in healthy donors. From the 120-subject validation cohort, which was separate from the roughly 690-subject first cohort, the donors were drawn. V lost 0 bases to trimming and J lost 4 bases, with 11 bases between them. The CDR3 spans 14 residues. CDR1 and CDR2 from the germline V gene are SGHRS and YFSETQ. Findings and caveats of the study: In vitro work confirmed that three CMV-associated chains recognize CMV antigens. The listing of about 150 TCR beta chains classed them as cytomegalovirus-associated.

As for this clone: No antigen is known for it.

TCRdb's copy holds only in-frame clones and misses some; the assay was immunoSEQ multiplex PCR. Of more than 110,000 clones in the sample, roughly 93% are singletons; the top ten hold about 2%. This chain connects TRBV5-1 to TRBJ2-7, with TRBD1 as a possible D gene (6 bases). Material for sequencing was PBMCs. The receptor comes from a man aged 18 to 29 in good health and CMV-seropositive. For the CDR3, the DNA is TGCGCCAGCAGCTTGGGCAAGACAGGATACGAGCAGTACTTC. Amino acids: CASSLGKTGYEQYF.